This entry describes one T cell receptor (beta chain). The clone's antigen remains unknown. No quality values exist for individual bases; no much larger clone is one base distant. For CDR1 and CDR2, the germline V gene (reference sequence) lists LNHNV and YYDKDF. Spanning cysteine to phenylalanine, the CDR3 consists of 18 amino acids. The sequence is cut down to CDR3 DNA, 54 bases in frame from base 1. The junction shows trimming of 5 bases on V and 1 base on J, plus 21 bases between the germline ends. This record comes from a study of blood T cell repertoires in COVID-19 (dated by TCRdb to about 2020). As for the study more broadly: Samples covering the acute and convalescent phases of COVID-19 were provided by collaborators in the United States, Italy and Spain. Where available, HLA class I and class II types were taken from metadata supplied by the sample provider and were not determined by assay-based typing. The samples were drawn from the first 160 participants of the ongoing ImmuneRACE study and from 1,200 or so subjects provided by 6 global collaborators. The dataset comprised deeply sampled blood TCRbeta repertoires from subjects exposed to, actively infected with, or recovered from COVID-19. The repertoires were released in a freely available public database meant as a resource for research on the immune response to SARS-CoV-2. The prospective study material was composed of cDNA or gDNA derived from T cells, B-cell-depleted T cells, or PBMCs. A de-identified subject ID, COVID-19 status, age in years and sex were almost always included in the sample metadata. Findings and caveats that apply to the study as a whole: How much clinical and demographic metadata was included differed by source and by participant, and the metadata was provided uncurated.

Collaborating institutions collected whole blood in K2EDTA tubes following their own protocols. For TCRbeta analysis, collaborator samples were shipped as frozen whole blood, as isolated PBMCs, or as DNA extracted from either sample type. TCRbeta CDR3 regions were amplified from genomic DNA using the immunoSEQ Assay, a bias-controlled multiplex PCR. For the original study's pipeline: Within the assay, amplification of reference gene primers was used to estimate how many nucleated cells each sample contained. Sequence reads were collapsed and filtered to measure the absolute abundance of every unique TCRbeta CDR3 rearrangement. For each sample, productive Simpson clonality was calculated by taking the square root of Simpson's diversity index across productive rearrangements. TCRdb obtained this table from immuneACCESS and retained in-frame rearrangements with V and J assigned. These tables miss some clones; where compared with another copy, unresolved V genes account for less than half of the shortfall, and the remainder is unexplained. That table gives V, J and clone size, and the DNA gave D and trimming. The sample table lists 130,000 to 150,000 clones, around four fifths of them with a count of one. The leading ten clones occupy approximately 38% of the sample.

Recombination connected TRBV15 to TRBJ2-1; the D gene is perhaps TRBD2, from 7 matching bases. The sequence was collected from a human donor in a cohort sampled during active COVID-19. What was sequenced was peripheral blood. For the CDR3, the sequence is CATSRRGGARPSYNEQFF. The DNA sequence reads TGTGCCACCAGCCGAAGGGGGGGGGCCCGACCTTCCTACAATGAGCAGTTCTTC.